This TCR beta chain comes out of a study of CD8 T cells in Susac syndrome. RNA totalling roughly 0.45 to 1 ug underwent reverse transcription with random hexamers. MiXCR, run by TCRdb on the immunoSEQ multiplex PCR reads, gives a single entry per CDR3 protein. The data show 150,000 to 200,000 distinct CDR3 sequences, about 94% seen once. The T cells that were sequenced for TCR beta were CD8+ and CD4+ cells from blood. The germline V and J ends were trimmed by 0 bases and 1 base, with 12 bases remaining between them. This CDR3 spans 17 amino acids. Germline V lookup: CDR1 MNHEY, CDR2 SVGEGT. This TCR was recovered from a human donor in good health. Sequenced: CD4+ T cells from PBMCs. The chain uses TRBV6-2 or TRBV6-3 and TRBJ2-2; D is uncertain. CDR3 bases: TGTGCCAGCAGTTACTCGGAGAATTTTATGAACACCGGGGAGCTGTTTTTT. Amino acids: CASSYSENFMNTGELFF.